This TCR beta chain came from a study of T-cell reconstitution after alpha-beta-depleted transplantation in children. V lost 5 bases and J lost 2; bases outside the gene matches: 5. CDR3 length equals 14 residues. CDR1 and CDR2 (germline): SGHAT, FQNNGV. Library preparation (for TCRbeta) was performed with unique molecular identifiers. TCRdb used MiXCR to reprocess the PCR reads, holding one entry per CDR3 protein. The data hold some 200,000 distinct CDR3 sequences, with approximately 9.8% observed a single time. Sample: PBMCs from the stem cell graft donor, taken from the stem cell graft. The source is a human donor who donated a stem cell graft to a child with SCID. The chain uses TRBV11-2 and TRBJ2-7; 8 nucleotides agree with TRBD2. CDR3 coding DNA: TGTGCCAGCAGCCCCCTGGGACTAGCCTACGAGCAGTACTTC. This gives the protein CASSPLGLAYEQYF.